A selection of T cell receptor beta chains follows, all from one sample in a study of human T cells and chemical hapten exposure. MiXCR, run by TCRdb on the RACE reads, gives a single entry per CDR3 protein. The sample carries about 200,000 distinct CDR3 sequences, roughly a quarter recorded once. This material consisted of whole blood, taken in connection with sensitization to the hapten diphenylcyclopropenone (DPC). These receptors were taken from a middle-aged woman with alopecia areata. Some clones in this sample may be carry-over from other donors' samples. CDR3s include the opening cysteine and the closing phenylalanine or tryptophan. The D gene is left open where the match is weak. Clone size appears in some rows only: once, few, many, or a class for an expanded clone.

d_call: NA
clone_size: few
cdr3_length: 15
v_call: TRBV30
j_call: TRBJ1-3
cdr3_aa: CAWRGRTASGNTIYF
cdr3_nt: TGTGCCTGGAGGGGTAGGACAGCCTCTGGAAACACCATATATTTT

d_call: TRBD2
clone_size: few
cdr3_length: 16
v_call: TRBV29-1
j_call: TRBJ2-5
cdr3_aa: CSVVSWREEEGETQYF
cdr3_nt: TGCAGCGTTGTGTCGTGGCGGGAGGAAGAGGGGGAGACCCAGTACTTC

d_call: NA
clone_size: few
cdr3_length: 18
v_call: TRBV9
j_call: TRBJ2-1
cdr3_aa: CASSVGQSVAVSYNEQFF
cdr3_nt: TGTGCCAGCAGCGTAGGACAATCGGTAGCGGTCTCCTACAATGAGCAGTTCTTC

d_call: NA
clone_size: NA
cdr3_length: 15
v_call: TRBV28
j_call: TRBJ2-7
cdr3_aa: CASTPGGILNYEQYF
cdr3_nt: TGTGCCAGCACCCCCGGAGGGATTCTTAACTACGAGCAGTACTTC

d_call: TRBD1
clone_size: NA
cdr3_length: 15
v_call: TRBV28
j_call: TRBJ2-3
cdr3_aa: CASRLDRGLTDTQYF
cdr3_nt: TGTGCCAGCCGCCTGGACAGGGGGCTCACAGATACGCAGTATTTT

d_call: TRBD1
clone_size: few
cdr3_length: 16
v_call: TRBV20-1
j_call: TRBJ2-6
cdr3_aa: CSARGTGDFGANVLTF
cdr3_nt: TGCAGTGCTAGGGGGACAGGGGATTTTGGGGCCAACGTCCTGACTTTC

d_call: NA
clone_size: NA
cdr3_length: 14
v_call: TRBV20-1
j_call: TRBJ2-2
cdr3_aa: CSAPSPPGTGELFF
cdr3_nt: TGCAGTGCTCCGAGCCCCCCGGGCACCGGGGAGCTGTTTTTT

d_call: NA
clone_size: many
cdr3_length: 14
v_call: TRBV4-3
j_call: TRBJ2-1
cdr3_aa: CASSQVTGRNEQFF
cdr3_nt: TGCGCCAGCAGCCAAGTAACAGGGAGGAATGAGCAGTTCTTC

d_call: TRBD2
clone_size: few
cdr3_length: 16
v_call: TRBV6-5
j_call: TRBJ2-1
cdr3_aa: CASRPLSSGSYNEQFF
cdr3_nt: TGTGCCAGCAGGCCACTTTCTAGCGGGAGTTACAATGAGCAGTTCTTC

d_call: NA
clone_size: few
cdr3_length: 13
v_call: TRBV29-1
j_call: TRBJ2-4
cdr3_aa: CSAHVQEGNIQYF
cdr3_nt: TGCAGCGCCCACGTTCAGGAAGGAAACATTCAGTACTTC

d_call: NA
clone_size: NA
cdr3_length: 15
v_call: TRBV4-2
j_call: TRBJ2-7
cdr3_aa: CASSQASGPGYEQYF
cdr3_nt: TGTGCCAGCAGCCAAGCATCCGGACCCGGCTACGAGCAGTACTTC

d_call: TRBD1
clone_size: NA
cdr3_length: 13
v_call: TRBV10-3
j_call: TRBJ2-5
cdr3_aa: CAIRGQGEETQYF
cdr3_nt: TGTGCCATCAGGGGACAGGGGGAAGAGACCCAGTACTTC

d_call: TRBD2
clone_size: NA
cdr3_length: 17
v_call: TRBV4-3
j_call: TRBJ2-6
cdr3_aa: CASSQLAGGLGANVLTF
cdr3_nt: TGCGCCAGCAGCCAACTAGCGGGAGGTCTTGGGGCCAACGTCCTGACTTTC

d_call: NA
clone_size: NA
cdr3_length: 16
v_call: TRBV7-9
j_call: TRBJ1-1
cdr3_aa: CASSLAGGRLYTEAFF
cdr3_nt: TGTGCCAGCAGCTTAGCTGGGGGAAGATTGTACACTGAAGCTTTCTTT

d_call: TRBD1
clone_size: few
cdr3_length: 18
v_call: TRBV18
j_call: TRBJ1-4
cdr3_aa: CASSPTGTGGMVNEKLFF
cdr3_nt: TGTGCCAGCTCACCAACCGGGACAGGGGGCATGGTTAACGAAAAACTGTTTTTT

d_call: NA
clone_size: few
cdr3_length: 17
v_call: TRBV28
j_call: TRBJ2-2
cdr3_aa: CASYSRRDPLNTGELFF
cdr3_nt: TGTGCCAGCTACAGTCGTCGGGACCCACTCAACACCGGGGAGCTGTTTTTT

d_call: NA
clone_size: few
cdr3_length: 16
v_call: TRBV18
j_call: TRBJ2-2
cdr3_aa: CASSRHRDTNTGELFF
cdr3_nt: TGTGCCAGCTCACGACACCGGGACACGAACACCGGGGAGCTGTTTTTT

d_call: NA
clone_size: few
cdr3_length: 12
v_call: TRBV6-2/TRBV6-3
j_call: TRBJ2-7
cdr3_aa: CATEVQGDEQYF
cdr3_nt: TGTGCCACCGAGGTACAAGGGGACGAGCAGTACTTC

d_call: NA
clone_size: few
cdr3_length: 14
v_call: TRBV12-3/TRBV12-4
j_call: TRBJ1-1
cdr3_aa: CASRLGPPNTEAFF
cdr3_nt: TGTGCCAGCAGACTGGGACCGCCGAACACTGAAGCTTTCTTT

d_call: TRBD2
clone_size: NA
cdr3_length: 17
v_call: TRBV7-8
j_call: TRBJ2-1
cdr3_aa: CASSLGGAGSSYNEQFF
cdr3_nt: TGTGCCAGCAGCTTAGGTGGAGCGGGAAGCTCCTACAATGAGCAGTTCTTC

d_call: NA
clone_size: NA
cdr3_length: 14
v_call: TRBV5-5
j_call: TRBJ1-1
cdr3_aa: CASSSQVGPTEAFF
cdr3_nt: TGTGCCAGCAGCTCCCAGGTAGGACCCACTGAAGCTTTCTTT

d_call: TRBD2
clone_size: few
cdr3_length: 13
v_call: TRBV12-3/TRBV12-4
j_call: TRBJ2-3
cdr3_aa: CASSLDLREGPLF
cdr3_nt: TGTGCCAGCAGCCTAGACTTGCGGGAGGGTCCCCTCTTT

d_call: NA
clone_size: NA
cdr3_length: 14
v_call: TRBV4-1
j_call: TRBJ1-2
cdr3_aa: CASSQSNTLYGYTF
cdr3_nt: TGCGCCAGCAGCCAATCTAACACCCTCTATGGCTACACCTTC

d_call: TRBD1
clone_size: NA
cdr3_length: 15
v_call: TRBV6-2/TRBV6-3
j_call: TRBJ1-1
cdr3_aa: CASNPRGQFSPEAFF
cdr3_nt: TGTGCCAGCAACCCGAGGGGGCAGTTTAGCCCTGAAGCTTTCTTT

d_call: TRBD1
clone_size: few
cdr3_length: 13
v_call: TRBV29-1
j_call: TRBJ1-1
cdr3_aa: CSVERQGDTEAFF
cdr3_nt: TGCAGCGTCGAGCGACAGGGGGACACTGAAGCTTTCTTT

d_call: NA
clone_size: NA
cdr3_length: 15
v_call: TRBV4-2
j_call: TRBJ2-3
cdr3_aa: CASSPGPATTDTQYF
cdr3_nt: TGTGCCAGCAGCCCAGGCCCCGCGACCACAGATACGCAGTATTTT

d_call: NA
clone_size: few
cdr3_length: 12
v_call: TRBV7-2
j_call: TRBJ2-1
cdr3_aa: CASSLAIREQFF
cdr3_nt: TGTGCCAGCAGCTTAGCGATTAGGGAGCAGTTCTTC

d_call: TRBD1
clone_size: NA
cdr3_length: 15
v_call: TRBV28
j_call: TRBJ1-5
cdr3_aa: CASNPPGQANQPQHF
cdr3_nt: TGTGCCAGCAATCCTCCGGGACAGGCAAATCAGCCCCAGCATTTT

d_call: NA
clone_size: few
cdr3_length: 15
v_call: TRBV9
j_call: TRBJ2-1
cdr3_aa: CASSVQPRLQDEQFF
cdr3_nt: TGTGCCAGCAGCGTCCAACCTCGGCTTCAGGATGAGCAGTTCTTC